This TCR beta chain came from a study of shared clonotypes between healthy human individuals. This clone was counted once. Its cognate antigen is unknown. Other DNA sequences of this sample code for an identical CDR3. Here immunoSEQ multiplex PCR was the method, and the copy in TCRdb shows in-frame clones only, minus some. The profile covers approximately 2,200,000 clones, with 85% to 95% appearing a single time and roughly 1.8% taken by the ten largest. Regarding the study as a whole: Estimated richness values were generally larger in naive subsets than in memory subsets.

V was shortened by 3 bases and J by 0 bases, with 8 bases between the two germline ends. Per the germline V gene, CDR1 is LNHNV and CDR2 is YYDKDF (reference sequence). This CDR3 comprises 15 residues. CD8 cells regarded as naive lacked CD45RO, were positively chosen for CCR7, and omitted terminally differentiated effector memory CD45RA+ cells. Participating donors were healthy, HIV-negative adults free of recent acute infections or vaccinations. This chain links TRBV15 with TRBJ1-4; unclear D gene. The receptor was isolated from a man aged 18 to 29 in good health. Some clones in this sample may be carry-over from other donors' samples. Sequencing was done on a sample of naive CD8+ T cells from PBMCs. CDR3 DNA sequence: TGTGCCACCAGCAGGACAACGGCAACTAATGAAAAACTGTTTTTT. It yields the protein CATSRTTATNEKLFF. Variable domain in full (rest from reference TRBV15 and TRBJ1-4): DAMVIQNPRYQVTQFGKPVTLSCSQTLNHNVMYWYQQKSSQAPKLLFHYYDKDFNNEADTPDNFQSRRPNTSFCFLDIRSPGLGDTAMYLCATSRTTATNEKLFFGSGTQLSVL.